The next 11 T cell receptor beta chains were all read from a single sample in a study of blood T cell repertoires in COVID-19. Only in-frame clones appear in the TCRdb table, and some are missing; sequencing was by immunoSEQ multiplex PCR. The data contain about 130,000 clones, 79% of them singletons. Sequenced material: peripheral blood. The receptors here all came from a man aged 40-55 years with active or convalescent COVID-19.

This chain links TRBV3-1 (or the pseudogene TRBV3-2) with TRBJ2-3; 8 nucleotides agree with TRBD1. The germline V gene has CDR1 LGHDT and CDR2 YNNKEL (reference sequence). The CDR3 is made up of 15 amino acids. V lost 1 base, J lost 6 bases, and 6 bases stayed unmatched. CDR3 loop: CASSQGGQAGDTQYF. CDR3 coding DNA: TGTGCCAGCAGCCAAGGGGGACAGGCGGGGGATACGCAGTATTTT.

This clone was detected a few times. This chain joins TRBV7-2 and TRBJ1-1; TRBD1 might be the D (6 bases). Germline V gives CDR1 SGHTA, CDR2 FQGNSA. V was trimmed by 1 base and J by 11 bases, leaving 20 bases between them. The CDR3 contains 15 residues. CDR3 region: CASSLGGTSLRSAFF. The CDR3 DNA is TGTGCCAGCAGCTTAGGAGGGACAAGCCTCAGGTCGGCTTTCTTT.

The V and J genes are TRBV12-3 or TRBV12-4 and TRBJ1-1; 7 bases align to TRBD1. J was trimmed by 0 bases and V by 6 bases; bases with no gene match: 1. The CDR3 runs to 13 residues. CDR3 amino acids: CASRGQLNTEAFF. In nucleotides, the CDR3 is TGTGCCAGCAGGGGACAGTTGAACACTGAAGCTTTCTTT.

This chain connects TRBV7-9 to TRBJ1-6; 8 bases are shared with TRBD1. From germline, CDR1 is SEHNR and CDR2 FQNEAQ (reference sequence). This CDR3 has 15 amino acids. Trimming at V came to 4 bases and at J to 6 bases, leaving 5 bases not matched to a gene. CDR3 protein: CASSSPGQGNSPLHF. In nucleotides, the CDR3 is TGTGCCAGCAGCTCCCCCGGACAGGGTAATTCACCCCTCCACTTT.

CDR3 residues: CASSPTGNTEAFF. CDR3 bases: TGTGCCAGCTCACCTACGGGAAACACTGAAGCTTTCTTT. This chain links TRBV18 with TRBJ1-1; D unclear. Between the trimmed V and J ends, which lost 3 bases and 2 bases, there was a span of 7 bases. Germline lookup yields CDR1 KGHSH and CDR2 LQKENI. The CDR3 has 13 amino acids.

The chain couples TRBV15 to TRBJ1-2, with a possible D match to TRBD1 (5 bases). This CDR3 comprises 13 residues. CDR1 is LNHNV and CDR2 is YYDKDF in the germline V gene (reference sequence). Trimming shortened V by 6 bases and J by 2 bases, and 10 bases separated the two germline ends. The CDR3 bases are TGTGCCACCAGGGAGGGGAAGAACTATGGCTACACCTTC. As protein: CATREGKNYGYTF.

The rearrangement uses TRBV24-1 and TRBJ1-2; TRBD1 agrees at 8 bases. Germline CDR1 reads KGHDR; CDR2 reads SFDVKD. This CDR3 region has 14 residues. After removal of 5 bases from V and 7 bases from J, the junction contained 8 bases not matched to a gene. DNA for the CDR3: TGTGCCACCAGTGCCTTGGACAGGGACAGTGGCTACACCTTC. Its translation: CATSALDRDSGYTF.

The rearrangement links TRBV30 to TRBJ2-1, with D perhaps TRBD1 (5 bases). Germline CDR1 GTSNPN, CDR2 SVGIG (reference sequence). V shed 2 bases and J shed 9 bases, with 11 bases lying between them. The CDR3 has 12 amino acids. The chain's CDR3 is CAWSLRGSEQFF. In DNA form, the CDR3 reads TGTGCCTGGAGTTTAAGGGGAAGTGAGCAGTTCTTC.

The chain employs TRBV28 and TRBJ2-7; 8 bases align to TRBD1. This CDR3 spans 16 amino acids. Germline CDR1 and CDR2: MDHEN and SYDVKM. Trimming removed 6 bases from V and 4 bases from J; junction bases left unmatched: 14. The CDR3 loop is CASSSTVRDRSYEQYF. As DNA, the CDR3 is TGTGCCAGCAGCTCGACCGTCCGGGACAGGAGTTACGAGCAGTACTTC.

The genes are TRBV19 and TRBJ1-2; D ambiguous. Germline V gene data show CDR1 as LNHDA and CDR2 as SQIVND (reference sequence). The CDR3 runs 14 residues. V was pared by 3 bases and J by 8 bases, with 16 bases between. Here the CDR3 reads CASSIPAGLVGYTF. The DNA for the CDR3 is TGTGCCAGTAGTATCCCGGCAGGCTTGGTCGGCTACACCTTC.

This clone was observed once. V and J are TRBV10-3 and TRBJ2-1; tentative D call: TRBD2 (5 bases). CDR1 is ENHRY, CDR2 SYGVKD, per germline. Trimming shortened V by 10 bases and J by 0 bases, and 10 bases separated the two germline ends. This CDR3 is built from 13 residues. The CDR3 DNA reads TGTGCCACGACGGGGAGCTCCTACAATGAGCAGTTCTTC. Translation: CATTGSSYNEQFF.